Listed here is a single T cell receptor (beta chain). Its antigen is still unknown. V shed 10 bases and J 0 bases; nucleotides not matched to a gene: 9. The length of the CDR3 is 15 residues. From germline, CDR1 is ENHRY and CDR2 SYGVKD. The sample belongs to a study of T cell repertoires in cytomegalovirus infection. TCRdb passed the reads through MiXCR, listing each CDR3 protein once. The sample lists under 350,000 distinct CDR3 sequences, around 20% seen once, with about 20% in the top ten. The V call is TRBV10-3, the J call TRBJ1-2; 9 bases are shared with TRBD1. The sequence was collected from a human donor in good health (CMV status not recorded). Some clones in this sample may be carry-over from other donors' samples. The sequences come from cultured PBMCs, collected from culture after CMV antigen stimulation. The CDR3 sequence: CATLGQGVANYGYTF. CDR3 nucleotide sequence: TGTGCCACCTTGGGACAGGGCGTCGCTAACTATGGCTACACCTTC.